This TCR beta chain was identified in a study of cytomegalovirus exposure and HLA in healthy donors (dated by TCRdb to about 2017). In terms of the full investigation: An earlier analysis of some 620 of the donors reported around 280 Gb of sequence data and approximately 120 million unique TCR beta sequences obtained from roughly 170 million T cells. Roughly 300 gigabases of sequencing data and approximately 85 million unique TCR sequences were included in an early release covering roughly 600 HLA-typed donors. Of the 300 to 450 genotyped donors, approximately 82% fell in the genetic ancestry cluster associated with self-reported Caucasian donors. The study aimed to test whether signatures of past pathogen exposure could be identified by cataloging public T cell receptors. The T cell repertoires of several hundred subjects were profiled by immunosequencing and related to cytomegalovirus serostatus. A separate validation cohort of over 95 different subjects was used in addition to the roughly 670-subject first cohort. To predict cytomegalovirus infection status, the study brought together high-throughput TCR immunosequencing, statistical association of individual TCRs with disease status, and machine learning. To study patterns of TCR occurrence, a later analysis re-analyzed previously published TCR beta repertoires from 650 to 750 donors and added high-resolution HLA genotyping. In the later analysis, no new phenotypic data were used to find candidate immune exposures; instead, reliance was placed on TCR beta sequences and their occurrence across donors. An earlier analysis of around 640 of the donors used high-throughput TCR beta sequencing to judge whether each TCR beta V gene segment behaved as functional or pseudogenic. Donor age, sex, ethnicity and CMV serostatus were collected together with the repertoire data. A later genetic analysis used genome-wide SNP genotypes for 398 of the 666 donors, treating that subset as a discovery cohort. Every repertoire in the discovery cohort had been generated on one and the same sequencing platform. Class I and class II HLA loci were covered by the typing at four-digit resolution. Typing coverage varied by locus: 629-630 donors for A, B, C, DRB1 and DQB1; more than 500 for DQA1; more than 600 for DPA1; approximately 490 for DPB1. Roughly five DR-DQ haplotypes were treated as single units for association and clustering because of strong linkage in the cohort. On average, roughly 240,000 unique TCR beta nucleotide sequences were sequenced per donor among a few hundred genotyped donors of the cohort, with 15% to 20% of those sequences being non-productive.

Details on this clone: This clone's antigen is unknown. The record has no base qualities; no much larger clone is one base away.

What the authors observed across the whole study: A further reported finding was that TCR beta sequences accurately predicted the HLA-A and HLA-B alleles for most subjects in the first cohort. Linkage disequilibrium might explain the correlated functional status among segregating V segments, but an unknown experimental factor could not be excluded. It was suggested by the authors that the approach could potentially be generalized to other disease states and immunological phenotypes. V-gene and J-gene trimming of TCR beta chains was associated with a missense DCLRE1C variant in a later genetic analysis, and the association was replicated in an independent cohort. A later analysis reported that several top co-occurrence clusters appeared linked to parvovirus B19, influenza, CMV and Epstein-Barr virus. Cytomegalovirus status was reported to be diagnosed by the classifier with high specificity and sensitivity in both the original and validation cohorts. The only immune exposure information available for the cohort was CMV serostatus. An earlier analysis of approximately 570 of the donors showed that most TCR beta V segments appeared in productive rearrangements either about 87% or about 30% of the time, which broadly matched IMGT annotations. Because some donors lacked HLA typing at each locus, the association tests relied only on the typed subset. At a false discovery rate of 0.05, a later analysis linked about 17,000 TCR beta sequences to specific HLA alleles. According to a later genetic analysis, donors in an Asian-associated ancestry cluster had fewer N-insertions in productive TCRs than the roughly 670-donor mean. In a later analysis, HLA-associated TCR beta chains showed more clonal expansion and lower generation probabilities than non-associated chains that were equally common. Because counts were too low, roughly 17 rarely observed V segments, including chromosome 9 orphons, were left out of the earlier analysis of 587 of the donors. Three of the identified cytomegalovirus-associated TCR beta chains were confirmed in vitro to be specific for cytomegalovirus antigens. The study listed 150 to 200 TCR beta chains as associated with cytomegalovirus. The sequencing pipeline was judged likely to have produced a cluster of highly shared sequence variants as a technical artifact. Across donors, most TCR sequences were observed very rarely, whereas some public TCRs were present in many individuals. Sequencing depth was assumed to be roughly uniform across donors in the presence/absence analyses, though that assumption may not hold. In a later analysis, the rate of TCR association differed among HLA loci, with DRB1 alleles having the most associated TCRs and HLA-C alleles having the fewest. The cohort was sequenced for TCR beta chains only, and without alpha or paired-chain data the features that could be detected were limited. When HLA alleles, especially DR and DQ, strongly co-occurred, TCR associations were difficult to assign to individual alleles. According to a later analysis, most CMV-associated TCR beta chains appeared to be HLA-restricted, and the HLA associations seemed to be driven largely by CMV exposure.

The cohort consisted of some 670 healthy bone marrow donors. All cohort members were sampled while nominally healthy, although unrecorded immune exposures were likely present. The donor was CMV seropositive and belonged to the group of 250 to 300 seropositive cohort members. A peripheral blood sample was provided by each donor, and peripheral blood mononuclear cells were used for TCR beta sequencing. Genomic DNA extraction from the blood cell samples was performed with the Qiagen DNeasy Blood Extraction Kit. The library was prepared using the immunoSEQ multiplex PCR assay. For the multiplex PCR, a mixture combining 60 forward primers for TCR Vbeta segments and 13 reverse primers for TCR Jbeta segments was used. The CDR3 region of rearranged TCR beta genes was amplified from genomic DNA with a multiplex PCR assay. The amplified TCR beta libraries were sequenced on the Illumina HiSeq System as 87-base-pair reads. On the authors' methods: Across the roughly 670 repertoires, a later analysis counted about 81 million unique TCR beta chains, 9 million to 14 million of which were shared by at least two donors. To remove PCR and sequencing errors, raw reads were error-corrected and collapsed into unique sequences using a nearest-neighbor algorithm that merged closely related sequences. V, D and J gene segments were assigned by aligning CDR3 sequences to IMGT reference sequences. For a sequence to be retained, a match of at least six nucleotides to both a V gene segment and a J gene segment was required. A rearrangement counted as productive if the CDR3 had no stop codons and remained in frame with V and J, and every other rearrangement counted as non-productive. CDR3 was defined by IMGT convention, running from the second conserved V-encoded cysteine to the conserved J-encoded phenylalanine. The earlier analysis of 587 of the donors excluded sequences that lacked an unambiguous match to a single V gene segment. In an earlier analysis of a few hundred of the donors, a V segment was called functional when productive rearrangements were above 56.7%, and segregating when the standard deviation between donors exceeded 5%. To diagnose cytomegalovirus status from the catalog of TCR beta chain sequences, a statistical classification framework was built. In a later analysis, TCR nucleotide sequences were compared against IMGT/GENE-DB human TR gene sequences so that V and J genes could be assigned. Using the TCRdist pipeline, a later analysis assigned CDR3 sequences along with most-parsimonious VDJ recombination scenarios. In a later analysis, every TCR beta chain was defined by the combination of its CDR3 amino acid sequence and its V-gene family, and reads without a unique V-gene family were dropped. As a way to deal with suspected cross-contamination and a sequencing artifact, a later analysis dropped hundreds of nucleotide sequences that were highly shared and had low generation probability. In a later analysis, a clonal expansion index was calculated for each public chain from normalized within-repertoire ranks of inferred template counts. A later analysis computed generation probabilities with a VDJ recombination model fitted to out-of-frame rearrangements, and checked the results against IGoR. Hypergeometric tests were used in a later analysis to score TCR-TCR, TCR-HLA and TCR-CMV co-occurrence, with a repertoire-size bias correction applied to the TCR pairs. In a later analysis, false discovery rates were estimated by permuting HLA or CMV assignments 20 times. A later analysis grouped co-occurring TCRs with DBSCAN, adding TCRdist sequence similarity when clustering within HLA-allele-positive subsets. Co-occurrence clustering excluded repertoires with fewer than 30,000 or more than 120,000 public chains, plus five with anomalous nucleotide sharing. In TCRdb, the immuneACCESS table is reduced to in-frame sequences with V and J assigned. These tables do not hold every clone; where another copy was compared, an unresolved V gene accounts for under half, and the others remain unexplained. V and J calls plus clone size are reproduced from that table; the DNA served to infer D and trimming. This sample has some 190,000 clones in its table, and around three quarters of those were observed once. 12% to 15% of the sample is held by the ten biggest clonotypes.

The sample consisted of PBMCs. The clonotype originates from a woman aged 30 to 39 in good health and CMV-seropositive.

The nucleotide sequence reads as follows: TGTGCCAGCAGCTTCACTAGCCAAGAGACCCAGTACTTC. This translates into CASSFTSQETQYF. Rearrangement joined TRBV7-9 to TRBJ2-5; TRBD2 is perhaps the D gene, given 5 matching bases. At the junction V is shortened by 3 bases and J by 1 base, with 6 bases in between. The CDR3 numbers 13 residues from cysteine through phenylalanine. CDR3 DNA is the only sequence kept; it has 39 bases, read in frame from the first base. CDR1 and CDR2 were assigned from the germline V gene (reference sequence) as SEHNR and FQNEAQ.